This record looks at one T cell receptor (beta chain) sequence and its context. Germline CDR1 SGHTA, CDR2 FQGNSA. The CDR3 length is 9 residues. This sample was included in a study of blood T cell repertoires in COVID-19. Background on the study: The United States, Italy and Spain provided the acute and convalescent COVID-19 samples. Sources were T cells, B-cell-depleted T cells, or PBMCs; the material itself was cDNA or gDNA.

How the authors handled the data: Researchers report that nucleated cell counts were estimated from reference gene primer amplification. Sequenced by immunoSEQ multiplex PCR; TCRdb stores in-frame clones only, minus some. The V and J calls and clone size come from that table; D and trimming were worked out from the DNA. The table records 130,000 or so clones, around 84% of them present only once. The sequence derives from a woman in her fifties or sixties with acute or convalescent COVID-19. The gene calls are TRBV7-2 and TRBJ2-2; D not certain. Input material: peripheral blood. The CDR3 DNA reads TGTGCTATTGTCGGGGAGCTGTTTTTT. It is translated as CAIVGELFF.